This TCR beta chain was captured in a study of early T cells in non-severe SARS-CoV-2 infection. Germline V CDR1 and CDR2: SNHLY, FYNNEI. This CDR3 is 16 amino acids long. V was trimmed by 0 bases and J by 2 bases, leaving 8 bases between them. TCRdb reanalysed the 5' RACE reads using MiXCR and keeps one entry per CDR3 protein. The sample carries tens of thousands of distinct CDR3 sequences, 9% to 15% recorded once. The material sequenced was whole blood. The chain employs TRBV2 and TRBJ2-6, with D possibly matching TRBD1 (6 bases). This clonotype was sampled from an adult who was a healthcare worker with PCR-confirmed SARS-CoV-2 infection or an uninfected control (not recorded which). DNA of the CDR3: TGTGCCAGCAGTGAAGCGCGACAGGCTGGGGCCAACGTCCTGACTTTC. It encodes CASSEARQAGANVLTF.